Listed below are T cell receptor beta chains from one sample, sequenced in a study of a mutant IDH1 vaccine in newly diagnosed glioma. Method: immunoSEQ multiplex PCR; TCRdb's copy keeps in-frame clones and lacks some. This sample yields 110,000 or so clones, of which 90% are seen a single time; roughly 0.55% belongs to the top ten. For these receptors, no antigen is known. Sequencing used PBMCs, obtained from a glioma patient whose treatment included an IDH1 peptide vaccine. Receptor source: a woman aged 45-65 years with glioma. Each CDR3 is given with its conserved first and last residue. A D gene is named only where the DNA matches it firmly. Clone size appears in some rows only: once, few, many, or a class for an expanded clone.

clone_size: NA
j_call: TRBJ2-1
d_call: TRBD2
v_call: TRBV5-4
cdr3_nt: TGTGCCAGCAGCGGCGGGAGGGGGTACAATGAGCAGTTCTTC
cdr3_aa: CASSGGRGYNEQFF

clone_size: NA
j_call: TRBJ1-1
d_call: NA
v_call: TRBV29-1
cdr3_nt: TGCACCGTTCGGGGGGGGAACACTGAAGCTTTCTTT
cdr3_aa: CTVRGGNTEAFF

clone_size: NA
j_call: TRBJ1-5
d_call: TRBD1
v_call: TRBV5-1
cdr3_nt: TGCGCCAGCAGCCGAGGGGACAGGGGGAGTCGGCAGCCCCAGCATTTT
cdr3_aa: CASSRGDRGSRQPQHF

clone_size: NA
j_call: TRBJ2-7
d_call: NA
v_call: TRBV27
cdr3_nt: TGTGCCAGCAGTTTATCGGCATACTACGAGCAGTACTTC
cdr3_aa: CASSLSAYYEQYF

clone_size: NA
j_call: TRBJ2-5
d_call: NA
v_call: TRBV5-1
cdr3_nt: TGCGCCAGCAGCCCTGCAGGGGCACAAGAGACCCAGTACTTC
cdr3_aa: CASSPAGAQETQYF

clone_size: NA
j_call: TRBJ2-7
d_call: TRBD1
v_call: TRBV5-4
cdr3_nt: TGTGCCAGCAGCTTGTGGACAGGGGTCCCAAAGGACGAGCAGTACTTC
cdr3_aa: CASSLWTGVPKDEQYF

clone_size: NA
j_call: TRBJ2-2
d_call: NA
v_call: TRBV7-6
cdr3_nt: TGTGCCAGCAGCCCTTGGGGGGCGGGAGTATCCGGGGAGCTGTTTTTT
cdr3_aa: CASSPWGAGVSGELFF

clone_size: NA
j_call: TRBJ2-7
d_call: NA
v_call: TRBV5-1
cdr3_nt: TGCGCCAGCAGCTTACGTGGGAGTTACGAGCAGTACTTC
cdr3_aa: CASSLRGSYEQYF

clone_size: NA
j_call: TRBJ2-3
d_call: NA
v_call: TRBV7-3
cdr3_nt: TGTGCCAGCAGCTCGACTAACTCCGGTACGCAGTATTTT
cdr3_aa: CASSSTNSGTQYF

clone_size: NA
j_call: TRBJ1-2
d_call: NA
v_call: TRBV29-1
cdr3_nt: TGCAGCGTTGACCTGGGGTGGATCTATGGCTACACCTTC
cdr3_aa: CSVDLGWIYGYTF

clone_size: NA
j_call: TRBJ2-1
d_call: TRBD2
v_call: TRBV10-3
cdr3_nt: TGTGCCATCAGTGAGTCCGGGAGGGCAGGGACGAACAATGAGCAGTTCTTC
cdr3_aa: CAISESGRAGTNNEQFF

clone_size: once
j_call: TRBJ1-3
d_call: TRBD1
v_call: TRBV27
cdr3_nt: TGTGCCAAAGACAGGGGGGTCGGAAACACCATATATTTT
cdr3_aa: CAKDRGVGNTIYF

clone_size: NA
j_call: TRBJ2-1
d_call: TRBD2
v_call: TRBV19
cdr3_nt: TGTGCCAGTAGTAAGGGACTAGCGGGAGGCATCAATGAGCAGTTCTTC
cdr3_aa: CASSKGLAGGINEQFF

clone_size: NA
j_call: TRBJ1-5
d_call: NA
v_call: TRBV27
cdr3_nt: TGTGCCAGCAGTCCTATATCAACCAGCCTTGGTCAGCCCCAGCATTTT
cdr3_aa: CASSPISTSLGQPQHF

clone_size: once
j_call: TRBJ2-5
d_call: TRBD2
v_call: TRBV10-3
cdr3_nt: TGTGCCATCAGTCTTGGGACTAGCGGGAGGTCCGGAGAGACCCAGTACTTC
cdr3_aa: CAISLGTSGRSGETQYF

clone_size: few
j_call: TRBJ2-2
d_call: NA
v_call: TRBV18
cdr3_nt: TGTGCCAGCTCACCCTACACCGGGGAGCTGTTTTTT
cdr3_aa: CASSPYTGELFF

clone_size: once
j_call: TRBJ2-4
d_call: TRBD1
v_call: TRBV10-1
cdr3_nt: TGCGCCAGCAGTGAGATGAGACAGGGGGTTCAGTACTTC
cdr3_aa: CASSEMRQGVQYF

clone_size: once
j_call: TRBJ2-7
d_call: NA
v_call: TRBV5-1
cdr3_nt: TGCGCCAGCAGCTTGGAGCCTGACTATCCCTACGAGCAGTACTTC
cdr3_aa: CASSLEPDYPYEQYF

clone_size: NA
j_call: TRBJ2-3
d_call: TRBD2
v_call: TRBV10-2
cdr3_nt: TGCGCCAGCCGGACTAGCGGGAGCACAGATACGCAGTATTTT
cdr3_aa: CASRTSGSTDTQYF

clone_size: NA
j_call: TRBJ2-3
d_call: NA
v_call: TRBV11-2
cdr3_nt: TGTGCCAGCAGCTTAGACGCGGATAGCACAGATACGCAGTATTTT
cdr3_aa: CASSLDADSTDTQYF

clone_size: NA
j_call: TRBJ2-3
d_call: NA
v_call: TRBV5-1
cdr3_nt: TGCGCCAGCAGCTTAAGTCAGAGGGGAGATACGCAGTATTTT
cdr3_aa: CASSLSQRGDTQYF

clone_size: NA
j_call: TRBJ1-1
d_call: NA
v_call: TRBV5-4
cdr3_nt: TGTGCCAGCAGCTTGGTTGGGGGGAAGAACACTGAAGCTTTCTTT
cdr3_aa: CASSLVGGKNTEAFF

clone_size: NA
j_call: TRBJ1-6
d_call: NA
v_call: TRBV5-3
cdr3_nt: TGTGCCAGCGGGGTTGATAATTCACCCCTCCACTTT
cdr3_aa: CASGVDNSPLHF

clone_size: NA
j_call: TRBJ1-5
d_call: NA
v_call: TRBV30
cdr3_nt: TGTGCCTGGAGCGTCAACGGCAATCAGCCCCAGCATTTT
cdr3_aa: CAWSVNGNQPQHF